What follows are 2 T cell receptor beta chains derived from one specimen sequenced in a study of response to subunit inactivated influenza vaccine. One entry per CDR3 protein results from TCRdb running MiXCR on the RT-PCR reads. The table shows around 190,000 distinct CDR3 sequences, with approximately 15% occurring only once. The material was CD8+ T cells sorted from PBMCs, obtained 5 days after vaccination. The receptors were sampled from a man between 50 and 59 years old who received an inactivated influenza vaccine.

The chain couples TRBV4-3 to TRBJ2-1, with 13 bases aligning to TRBD2. This CDR3 contains 17 residues. J gave up 3 bases and V 1 base, and 3 bases lay outside the gene matches. The germline CDR1 and CDR2 sequences are LGHNA and YSLEER. CDR3 amino acids: CASSQAGLAGSYNEQFF. The CDR3 region has the DNA TGCGCCAGCAGCCAAGCGGGACTAGCGGGGAGCTACAATGAGCAGTTCTTC.

A few counts support this clonotype. The chain joins TRBV7-8 to TRBJ2-1; D not certain. The CDR3 sequence is 12 residues long. The germline gives CDR1 SGHVS, CDR2 FQNEAQ. V lost 1 base, J lost 9 bases, and 7 bases lay in between. This CDR3 is CASSLVAGEQFF. The CDR3 DNA is TGTGCCAGCAGCTTAGTGGCTGGTGAGCAGTTCTTC.